This T cell receptor delta chain was found in a study of gamma-delta T cells after stem cell transplantation. Looked up from germline, CDR1 is GEAIGNYY and CDR2 is EKD. This CDR3 comprises 18 residues. Unmatched junction bases numbered 16, after V lost 2 bases and J lost 4 bases. This clone was seen only a few times. The TCRdb protein comes from a much larger clone and disagrees with this DNA's translation at residues 9 and 13, likely due to a read error; the protein given here is derived from the DNA. TCRdb ran CATT on the RT-PCR reads. The sample holds about 15,000 delta-chain clones; more than 7.5% are singletons and the top ten take approximately 62%.

This receptor was identified in a human donor. It is not recorded whose cells these are; they may come from a transplant donor. The material sequenced was gamma-delta T cells. This chain uses TRDV2 with TRDJ1; 9 bases match TRDD3. The CDR3 region is CACDIVGDMRSYIDKLIF. Here the CDR3 DNA reads TGTGCCTGTGACATAGTGGGGGATATGCGATCTTACATCGATAAACTCATCTTT.